What follows describes a single T cell receptor (beta chain). Its target is not known. Some clones are missing from TCRdb's copy, which holds only in-frame ones; the method was immunoSEQ multiplex PCR. The data hold 90,000 to 95,000 clones, with about 96% observed a single time. This specimen comes from a study of siplizumab effects on memory and regulatory T cells. The study's findings and limits: The authors did not confirm suppressive function in proliferating Tregs from siplizumab cultures. Naive or memory phenotype was unassignable for roughly 75-95% of proliferating CD4+ or CD8+ clones. Alloreactive clones mapping to unstimulated subsets formed only a minor fraction.

Naive, memory, effector memory and TEMRA subsets, all unstimulated, were sequenced in a few donor pairs. With 1 base removed from V and 0 bases from J, the gap between germline ends came to 10 bases. The germline V gene has CDR1 SEHNR and CDR2 FQNEAQ (reference sequence). This CDR3 contains 15 residues. The sequenced sample was naive CD4+ T cells sorted from blood. This receptor was obtained from a human donor in good health. The chain carries TRBV7-9 and TRBJ2-7; possible D gene TRBD2, 7 bases. DNA for the CDR3: TGTGCCAGCAGCTTAGAGGCGGGGGCCTCCTACGAGCAGTACTTC. Protein product: CASSLEAGASYEQYF.